This TCR beta chain was profiled in a study of T-cell reconstitution after alpha-beta-depleted transplantation in children. Germline CDR1 reads MGHRA; CDR2 reads YSYEKL. The CDR3 covers 17 residues. Trimming left V 4 bases short and J 2 bases short, with 17 bases between. Library preparation (for TCRbeta) was performed with unique molecular identifiers. From the PCR reads, TCRdb called clonotypes with MiXCR, one entry per CDR3 protein. The data show around 300,000 distinct CDR3 sequences, 23% seen once. The material was PBMCs, mostly from graft donor cells, obtained 180 days after TCRalphabeta/CD19-depleted stem cell transplant. This receptor was taken from a male patient between 10 and 17 years old who had a stem cell transplant for acute lymphoblastic leukemia, so the T cells may come from the graft donor. The chain has TRBV4-1 and TRBJ2-2; D remains unclear. CDR3 residues: CASSLAVKGTNTGELFF. The CDR3 DNA reads as TGCGCCAGCAGCCTAGCCGTGAAGGGAACCAACACCGGGGAGCTGTTTTTT.